This TCR beta chain comes out of a study of blood T cell repertoires in COVID-19. Study-wide background: Whether acute or convalescent, the COVID-19 samples came from the United States, Italy and Spain. T cells, B-cell-depleted T cells, or PBMCs provided the cDNA or gDNA that served as material.

V lost 8 bases, J lost 1 base, and 12 bases lay in between. Germline V gene sequence: CDR1 MDHEN, CDR2 SYDVKM. There are 14 residues in the CDR3. Per the original methods: Estimated nucleated cell counts came from reference gene primer amplification. The table came from immunoSEQ multiplex PCR; TCRdb's copy has only in-frame clones and leaves some out. The DNA gave D and trimming, while V, J and clone size come from that table. The profile shows some 15,000 clones, roughly 87% of them singletons. The sample comprised peripheral blood. The origin of this receptor is a woman between 65 and 79 years old with active COVID-19. V and J are TRBV28 and TRBJ2-1, with a possible D match to TRBD2 (6 bases). The CDR3 nucleotides read TGTGCCAGCCAACGGGAGCAGTCCTACAATGAGCAGTTCTTC. This codes for CASQREQSYNEQFF.